This TCR beta chain was sequenced for a study of blood T cell repertoires in COVID-19. Background on the study: Sites across the United States, Italy and Spain contributed samples from acute and convalescent COVID-19.

Under the authors' procedure: It was from reference gene primer amplification that nucleated cell counts were estimated. The protocol was immunoSEQ multiplex PCR, while the TCRdb copy is restricted to in-frame clones and leaves out a portion. For V, J and clone size, that table is used; D and trimming come from the DNA. Here the sample spans around 190,000 clones, around 87% being singletons. This clone was detected only once. CDR1 is SGDLS and CDR2 is YYNGEE in the germline V gene. V dropped 5 bases and J dropped 6 bases, with 8 bases sitting between them. The CDR3 covers 12 residues. This receptor was obtained from a woman aged 40-49 years in a cohort exposed to, infected with or recovered from COVID-19 (not recorded which). The genes are TRBV9 and TRBJ2-2, with D unresolved. Sequencing used PBMCs or T cells enriched from blood (not recorded which). CDR3 region: CASSGGSGELFF. The CDR3 nucleotides are TGTGCCAGCAGTGGCGGATCCGGGGAGCTGTTTTTT.